The next 12 T cell receptor beta chains were all read from a single sample in a study of blood T cell repertoires in COVID-19. The table came from immunoSEQ multiplex PCR; TCRdb's copy has only in-frame clones and leaves some out. Found here are some 300,000 clones, approximately 90% of them singletons; the top ten hold more than 6.5%. The sequencing sample was made of peripheral blood. Receptor source: a young woman who had recovered from COVID-19.

V usage is TRBV27 and J usage is TRBJ1-4; 7 nucleotides line up with TRBD1. With 5 bases clipped from V and 7 bases from J, the junction kept 7 bases outside the gene matches. This CDR3 has 14 residues. The germline V gene encodes CDR1 MNHEY and CDR2 SMNVEV (reference sequence). The CDR3 spells CASSKQGTAEKLFF. For the CDR3, the DNA is TGTGCCAGCAGTAAACAAGGGACAGCTGAAAAACTGTTTTTT.

The J gene is TRBJ1-6, the V gene TRBV4-1, with unresolved D. Germline CDR1 and CDR2: MGHRA and YSYEKL. The CDR3 contains 14 residues. V was trimmed by 0 bases and J by 8 bases, leaving 8 bases between them. Here the CDR3 DNA reads TGCGCCAGCAGCCAAGAAAGAGTAGATTCACCCCTCCACTTT. Translating it yields CASSQERVDSPLHF.

V usage is TRBV6-5 and J usage is TRBJ1-5; 8 nucleotides align to TRBD1. Per germline, CDR1 MNHEY and CDR2 SVGAGI. The CDR3 runs to 11 residues. V dropped 8 bases and J dropped 7; count of bases not matched to a gene: 1. DNA for the CDR3: TGTGCCAGCGACAGGGGCCAGCCCCAGCATTTT. This encodes CASDRGQPQHF.

A few counts support this clone. The chain combines TRBV19 with TRBJ2-2; D remains unclear. CDR3 length equals 15 residues. V was clipped by 8 bases and J by 0 bases, with 13 bases between them. Germline assignment: CDR1 LNHDA and CDR2 SQIVND (reference sequence). The CDR3 loop reads CASQESTTNTGELFF. DNA for the CDR3: TGTGCCAGTCAAGAGTCCACCACGAACACCGGGGAGCTGTTTTTT.

The V gene is TRBV30, the J gene TRBJ1-1; D might be TRBD1 (5 bases). The CDR3 is made up of 14 amino acids. Germline CDR1 and CDR2: GTSNPN and SVGIG (reference sequence). Trimming removed 1 base at V and 1 base at J, with 10 bases between. The chain's CDR3 is CAWSDRQRNTEAFF. Here the CDR3 DNA reads TGTGCCTGGAGTGACAGACAGCGGAACACTGAAGCTTTCTTT.

CDR3 protein: CASSLYSRDTQYF. Here the CDR3 DNA reads TGTGCCAGCAGCTTATACAGCCGGGATACGCAGTATTTT. The chain recombines TRBV7-3 with TRBJ2-3; no firm D call. CDR3 length: 13 amino acids. CDR1 and CDR2 (germline): SGHTA, FQGTGA. The V and J ends lost 2 bases and 6 bases respectively, with 9 bases between them.

This clone was detected once. This chain connects TRBV28 to TRBJ1-2; the match to TRBD1 covers 10 bases. J was trimmed by 8 bases and V by 4 bases; bases with no gene match: 7. The CDR3 length is 14 residues. Germline CDR1 is MDHEN and CDR2 is SYDVKM. For the CDR3, the DNA is TGTGCCAGCAGTTCATCGACAGGGGGCTGGGGCTACACCTTC. Amino acids: CASSSSTGGWGYTF.

V usage is TRBV30 and J usage is TRBJ1-5; 12 nucleotides match TRBD1. The CDR3 runs 17 residues. Per the germline V gene, CDR1 is GTSNPN and CDR2 is SVGIG (reference sequence). The ends lost 0 bases at V and 6 bases at J; junction bases unmatched: 9. DNA of the CDR3: TGTGCCTGGAGTGTTGAATTGGGGACAGGGGGCACTCAGCCCCAGCATTTT. Its protein is CAWSVELGTGGTQPQHF.

The chain couples TRBV3-1 (or the pseudogene TRBV3-2) to TRBJ1-1; TRBD1 matches at 9 bases. This CDR3 contains 15 residues. Germline CDR1 LGHDT, CDR2 YNNKEL (reference sequence). Germline trimming cut 1 base from V and 5 bases from J; bases unmatched to any gene: 5. CDR3: CASSQGDRVRTEAFF. CDR3 nucleotide sequence: TGTGCCAGCAGCCAAGGGGACAGGGTTCGGACTGAAGCTTTCTTT.

This chain uses TRBV28 with TRBJ1-5; 7 bases align to TRBD1. J was trimmed by 3 bases and V by 2 bases; bases with no gene match: 4. CDR1 is MDHEN, CDR2 SYDVKM, per germline. The CDR3 sequence is 15 residues long. The DNA of the CDR3 is TGTGCCAGCAGTTTAGTCCAGGGGGACAATCAGCCCCAGCATTTT. As protein: CASSLVQGDNQPQHF.

This chain uses TRBV5-1 with TRBJ1-1; maybe TRBD1 (6 bases). Trimming left V 0 bases short and J 0 bases short, with 12 bases between. The CDR3 has 16 residues. CDR1 SGHRS and CDR2 YFSETQ come from the germline V gene. DNA of the CDR3: TGCGCCAGCAGCTTGGCAGGGGCGGATATGAACACTGAAGCTTTCTTT. Its translation: CASSLAGADMNTEAFF.

The chain joins TRBV28 to TRBJ1-1; TRBD1 aligns across 7 bases. V was clipped by 5 bases and J by 7 bases; unmatched bases: 4. Looked up from germline, CDR1 is MDHEN and CDR2 is SYDVKM. The CDR3 is 12 amino acids. CDR3 in DNA: TGTGCCAGCAGTCTCAGGGGGTATGAAGCTTTCTTT. Protein sequence: CASSLRGYEAFF.